This entry lists 23 T cell receptor beta chains sequenced from one sample in a study of beta chain features in type 1 diabetes. Since all of the isolated RNA was reverse transcribed, expressed TCRB transcripts were what got sequenced. Sequencing was performed with immunoSEQ multiplex PCR; in TCRdb, only in-frame clones are kept and a portion is missing. Of about 140,000 clones listed, about 9.1% were seen once; the top ten hold 0.65%. The sample comprised central memory CD4+ T cells from blood. Source of these receptors: a woman aged 40 to 55 in good health.

The chain has TRBV14 and TRBJ1-2; D is perhaps TRBD1 (6 bases). V was shortened by 5 bases and J by 6 bases, with 13 bases between the two germline ends. The CDR3 loop spans 13 amino acids. The germline V gene has CDR1 SGHDN and CDR2 FVKESK. The CDR3 loop is CASSSRSGDGYTF. For the CDR3, the DNA is TGTGCCAGCAGCTCGCGCTCAGGGGATGGCTACACCTTC.

The J gene is TRBJ1-1, the V gene TRBV4-3; possible D gene TRBD1, 6 bases. The CDR3 sequence is 13 residues long. CDR1 and CDR2 from the germline V gene are LGHNA and YSLEER. V was clipped by 3 bases and J by 4 bases, with 9 bases between them. CDR3 sequence: CASSHRGATEAFF. CDR3 coding DNA: TGCGCCAGCAGCCACCGGGGGGCCACTGAAGCTTTCTTT.

A few counts support this clone. V gene TRBV19 combines with J gene TRBJ2-7; TRBD2 might be the D (7 bases). Trimming stripped 3 bases from V and 2 bases from J, with 11 bases between. Germline values: CDR1 LNHDA, CDR2 SQIVND (reference sequence). The CDR3 is made up of 14 amino acids. CDR3 nucleotides: TGTGCCAGTAGTATGATGGGGGGGCCCTACGAGCAGTACTTC. This codes for CASSMMGGPYEQYF.

This clone was seen a few times. The V gene is TRBV28, the J gene TRBJ2-4; 7 nucleotides align to TRBD1. V lost 8 bases, J lost 0 bases, and 7 bases stayed unmatched. The CDR3 is 15 amino acids. The V gene's germline CDR1 is MDHEN and CDR2 SYDVKM. The CDR3 loop reads CASGTTGPAKNIQYF. The CDR3, as DNA: TGTGCCAGCGGTACGACAGGGCCAGCCAAAAACATTCAGTACTTC.

This clone has only a few counts. The V gene is TRBV6-5, the J gene TRBJ2-7; D unresolved. Per the germline V gene, CDR1 is MNHEY and CDR2 is SVGAGI. The CDR3 covers 11 residues. Trimming cost V 6 bases and J 7 bases, with 10 bases left between them. For the CDR3, the DNA is TGTGCCAGCAGCTCCGGTTGGGAGCAGTACTTC. Protein product: CASSSGWEQYF.

The chain combines TRBV4-1 with TRBJ2-7; 11 bases agree with TRBD1. V gave up 1 base and J gave up 3 bases; unmatched junction bases: 5. This CDR3 region has 16 residues. The germline gives CDR1 MGHRA, CDR2 YSYEKL. DNA for the CDR3: TGCGCCAGCAGCCAAGCCGGGACAGGGGGTGTCTACGAGCAGTACTTC. It specifies CASSQAGTGGVYEQYF.

The V call is TRBV27, the J call TRBJ1-2; D is possibly TRBD1 (6 bases). Germline CDR1 MNHEY, CDR2 SMNVEV (reference sequence). Trimming stripped 2 bases from V and 3 bases from J, with 13 bases between. The CDR3 is made up of 15 amino acids. Written as DNA, the CDR3 is TGTGCCAGCAGTTTAATGGGGGCTAGTGACTATGGCTACACCTTC. Protein product: CASSLMGASDYGYTF.

A word on this clone: A read error is likely, as this CDR3 ends without the conserved phenylalanine or tryptophan. This sequence joins TRBV27 and TRBJ1-2; D might be TRBD1 (6 bases). Deletions cut 3 bases from V and 4 bases from J, with 12 bases between. This CDR3 is built from 14 residues. Germline assignment: CDR1 MNHEY and CDR2 SMNVEV (reference sequence). CDR3 bases: TGTGCCAGCAGTTTGAACAGGGTGGGCTATGGCTACACCCTC. Protein sequence: CASSLNRVGYGYTL.

The gene calls are TRBV11-2 and TRBJ1-4, with D possibly being TRBD1 (5 bases). Germline V gene data show CDR1 as SGHAT and CDR2 as FQNNGV. This CDR3 region has 15 residues. V was shortened by 1 base and J by 6 bases, with 12 bases between the two germline ends. CDR3 residues: CASSLGRVGDEKLFF. Written as DNA, the CDR3 is TGTGCCAGCAGCTTAGGACGGGTAGGGGATGAAAAACTGTTTTTT.

This clone was counted a few times. This rearrangement joins TRBV6-6 to TRBJ2-5; D unresolved. This CDR3 contains 16 residues. Germline-derived CDR1 and CDR2 are MNHNY and SVGAGI (reference sequence). V gave up 5 bases and J gave up 0 bases, with 16 bases separating them. This chain's CDR3 is CASSLGLSIYQETQYF. CDR3 coding DNA: TGTGCCAGCAGTCTAGGCCTCTCGATCTACCAAGAGACCCAGTACTTC.

At least ten counts were recorded for this clone. The gene calls are TRBV11-2 and TRBJ2-1; no reliable D call. CDR1 and CDR2 (germline): SGHAT, FQNNGV. The ends were cut back, 2 bases at V and 10 bases at J, with 12 bases in the middle. This CDR3 has 13 amino acids. The CDR3 loop reads CASSLIGQNEQFF. CDR3 bases: TGTGCCAGCAGCTTAATTGGGCAGAACGAGCAGTTCTTC.

This chain links TRBV6-1 with TRBJ2-5; 8 bases fit TRBD1. The CDR3 has 15 residues. Germline V gives CDR1 MNHNS, CDR2 SASEGT. The V and J ends lost 6 bases and 5 bases, in that order; junction bases with no gene match: 11. Here the CDR3 reads CASSSGQGGWETQYF. CDR3 DNA: TGTGCCAGCAGCTCAGGACAGGGAGGTTGGGAGACCCAGTACTTC.

For this clone: The same CDR3 arises from other DNA sequences in this sample as well. The chain is built from TRBV14 and TRBJ2-7; D gene ambiguous. The CDR3 loop spans 14 amino acids. Trimming left V 1 base short and J 3 bases short, with 10 bases between. The V gene's germline CDR1 is SGHDN and CDR2 FVKESK. CDR3 bases: TGTGCCAGCAGCCAAGCAAACAGAGTCTACGAGCAGTACTTC. Protein: CASSQANRVYEQYF.

This clone turned up a few times. The J gene is TRBJ2-7, the V gene TRBV29-1, with TRBD1 as a possible D gene (5 bases). The V end lost 7 bases, the J end lost 5 bases, and 18 bases lay between the germline ends. CDR1 is SQVTM, CDR2 ANQGSEA, per germline. There are 13 residues in the CDR3. This CDR3 is CSATPGKGDEQYF. CDR3 DNA sequence: TGCAGCGCCACCCCAGGAAAAGGGGACGAGCAGTACTTC.

The gene calls are TRBV11-2 and TRBJ2-7, with 11 bases matching TRBD2. Per germline, CDR1 SGHAT and CDR2 FQNNGV. The CDR3 is 15 residues long. With V trimmed by 6 bases and J by 1 base, 5 bases remained unmatched. Written as DNA, the CDR3 is TGTGCCAGCAGTTTAACTAGCGGGGGATCCTACGAGCAGTACTTC. This encodes CASSLTSGGSYEQYF. Together with reference TRBV11-2 and TRBJ2-7, the CDR3 gives the full variable domain: EAGVAQSPRYKIIEKRQSVAFWCNPISGHATLYWYQQILGQGPKLLIQFQNNGVVDDSQLPKDRFSAERLKGVDSTLKIQPAKLEDSAVYLCASSLTSGGSYEQYFGPGTRLTVT.

This clone was detected a few times. This chain links TRBV7-2 with TRBJ2-7, with TRBD2 identical over 10 bases. Looked up from germline, CDR1 is SGHTA and CDR2 is FQGNSA. V lost 2 bases, J lost 5 bases, and 12 bases stayed unmatched. The CDR3 length is 17 residues. CDR3 sequence reads: CASSLIASGGRLHEQYF. CDR3 DNA sequence: TGTGCCAGCAGCTTAATCGCTAGCGGGGGCCGTCTGCACGAGCAGTACTTC.

There are a few counts of this clone. The chain joins TRBV5-1 to TRBJ2-7; D may be TRBD2 (5 bases). This CDR3 has 17 residues. V lost 4 bases and J lost 0, with 20 bases in between. The germline V gene has CDR1 SGHRS and CDR2 YFSETQ. The CDR3 DNA reads TGCGCCAGCAGCGATGGGAGTGGTCGGTACGGCTCCTACGAGCAGTACTTC. Translating it yields CASSDGSGRYGSYEQYF. The variable domain in full, completed from reference TRBV5-1 and TRBJ2-7, reads KAGVTQTPRYLIKTRGQQVTLSCSPISGHRSVSWYQQTPGQGLQFLFEYFSETQRNKGNFPGRFSGRQFSNSRSEMNVSTLELGDSALYLCASSDGSGRYGSYEQYFGPGTRLTVT.

On this clone: An end of the junction does not agree with germline; a read error may underlie this. The V gene is TRBV7-7, the J gene TRBJ2-3; 8 positions agree with TRBD2. Per the germline V gene, CDR1 is SSHAT and CDR2 is FNYEAQ (reference sequence). This CDR3 has 15 amino acids. The CDR3 DNA is TGTGCTAGCAGCCCGGGACTAGGGGGGACAGATACGCAGTATTTT. Translation: CASSPGLGGTDTQYF. Supplemented by reference TRBV7-7 and TRBJ2-3, the full variable domain reads GAGVSQSPRYKVTKRGQDVTLRCDPISSHATLYWYQQALGQGPEFLTYFNYEAQPDKSGLPSDRFSAERPEGSISTLTIQRTEQRDSAMYRCASSPGLGGTDTQYFGPGTRLTVL.

This clone was detected a few times. V gene TRBV25-1 combines with J gene TRBJ1-4; no reliable D call. The CDR3 is 12 residues long. CDR1 and CDR2 from the germline V gene are MGHDK and SYGVNS. The V and J ends lost 2 bases and 5 bases respectively, with 3 bases between them. The CDR3 nucleotides are TGTGCCAGCAGTGAAGGCAATGAAAAACTGTTTTTT. As protein: CASSEGNEKLFF.

This clone was found a few times. The CDR3 sequence is CASTTEGLAGAAQYF. For the CDR3, the DNA is TGTGCCAGCACCACTGAGGGGCTAGCGGGGGCGGCCCAGTACTTC. The rearrangement links TRBV2 to TRBJ2-5; 10 bases are shared with TRBD2. Germline lookup yields CDR1 SNHLY and CDR2 FYNNEI. The CDR3 is 15 amino acids. The trim removed 7 bases at V and 9 bases at J, leaving 14 bases unmatched.

A few counts support this clone. The rearrangement uses TRBV2 and TRBJ2-5; a possible D gene is TRBD1 (6 bases). Germline CDR1 reads SNHLY; CDR2 reads FYNNEI. The CDR3 is 16 amino acids. Trimming took off 7 bases at V and 1 base at J, with 19 bases between the two ends. The CDR3 sequence: CASIIDRLRVQETQYF. The DNA for the CDR3 is TGTGCCAGCATTATCGACAGGTTAAGGGTCCAAGAGACCCAGTACTTC.

The chain joins TRBV11-2 to TRBJ2-7, with TRBD1 identical over 8 bases. The CDR3 totals 16 residues. CDR1 is SGHAT and CDR2 is FQNNGV in the germline V gene. Germline trimming cut 1 base from V and 0 bases from J; bases unmatched to any gene: 5. In nucleotides, the CDR3 is TGTGCCAGCAGCTTAGCCTCGGGGACAGGCTCCTACGAGCAGTACTTC. Translating it yields CASSLASGTGSYEQYF.

The V gene is TRBV7-9, the J gene TRBJ1-1; D unresolved. V dropped 8 bases and J dropped 3 bases, with 7 bases sitting between them. The length of the CDR3 is 11 residues. Germline CDR1 reads SEHNR; CDR2 reads FQNEAQ (reference sequence). As DNA, the CDR3 is TGTGCCAGCGAGGCGGACACTGAAGCTTTCTTT. Its translation: CASEADTEAFF.